This T cell receptor beta chain was recorded in a study of cytomegalovirus exposure and HLA in healthy donors. Overall study findings and caveats: Sequencing likely caused a cluster of highly shared sequence variants. Listed as cytomegalovirus-associated were about 160 TCR beta chains.

The CDR3 runs to 16 residues. Germline CDR1 SGHRS, CDR2 YFSETQ. Trimming cost V 0 bases and J 10 bases; bases outside gene matches: 13. Primers for the PCR totalled 60 Vbeta and 13 Jbeta. Repertoires were generated with immunoSEQ multiplex PCR, while TCRdb's copy carries only in-frame clones and drops some. This table has about 190,000 clones, roughly 80% appearing once. As concerns this clone: What it recognizes is unknown.

The TCR originated in a young woman in good health and CMV-seropositive. Sequenced material: PBMCs. The rearrangement uses TRBV5-1 and TRBJ2-1, with 7 nucleotides matching TRBD1. CDR3: CASSLVRGGEVDEQFF. CDR3 in DNA: TGCGCCAGCAGCTTGGTTAGAGGGGGCGAGGTGGACGAGCAGTTCTTC.